The clone carrying this TCR beta chain was counted a single time. Sequenced by immunoSEQ multiplex PCR; TCRdb stores in-frame clones only, minus some. Here the sample spans millions of clones, more than 90% being singletons. The data stem from a study of shared clonotypes between healthy human individuals. CDR3 length equals 16 residues. V lost 4 bases and J lost 2, with 17 bases in between. Germline V gene sequence: CDR1 SGHRS, CDR2 YFSETQ. Sequenced input: naive CD4+ T cells sorted from blood. The subset is: CD45RA+ positively selected. The receptor's source is a man aged 18 to 29 in good health. The rearrangement joins TRBV5-1 to TRBJ2-3, with D maybe TRBD1 (7 bases). The CDR3 spells CASSPWRGQITDTQYF. The CDR3 DNA reads TGCGCCAGCAGCCCATGGCGGGGACAGATCACAGATACGCAGTATTTT.